One and the same sample provided the 32 T cell receptor beta chains below, sequenced in a study of T-cell reconstitution after alpha-beta-depleted transplantation in children. Unique molecular identifiers were incorporated when the TCRbeta library was constructed. Using its own MiXCR run on the PCR reads, TCRdb lists one record per CDR3 protein. The sample comprises under 300,000 distinct CDR3 sequences, 9.5% to 13% of which are singletons, and 23% rests with the top ten. The sample consisted of peripheral blood, taken 180 days after TCRalphabeta/CD19-depleted stem cell transplant. The receptors originated from a male patient aged 2 to 9 who had a stem cell transplant for chronic granulomatous disease, so the T cells may come from the graft donor.

In this sample, this clonotype turned up many times. This sequence joins TRBV27 and TRBJ2-1; D is unclear. This CDR3 has 14 amino acids. V was pared by 5 bases and J by 3 bases, with 11 bases between. In germline, CDR1 is MNHEY, CDR2 SMNVEV (reference sequence). The CDR3 region is CASSPSEVYNEQFF. CDR3 coding DNA: TGTGCCAGCAGTCCTTCCGAAGTCTACAATGAGCAGTTCTTC.

Turning to this clonotype: This clone may be a read error of a much larger clone one base away. The chain carries TRBV12-3 or TRBV12-4 and TRBJ2-3; D unclear. The CDR3 has 14 amino acids. With 7 bases removed from V and 4 bases from J, the gap between germline ends came to 15 bases. Here the CDR3 DNA reads TGTGCCAGCACTTCGTGGGAACGCTCAGATACGCAGTATTTT. Translating gives CASTSWERSDTQYF.

This clonotype showed up many times. This chain connects TRBV5-1 to TRBJ2-1; 10 positions agree with TRBD1. The junction had 8 bases not matched to a gene; V was cut back by 4 bases and J by 7 bases. Germline CDR1 is SGHRS and CDR2 is YFSETQ. CDR3 length equals 15 residues. Here the CDR3 reads CASSTGDRGGNEQFF. In nucleotides, the CDR3 is TGCGCCAGCAGCACTGGGGACAGGGGCGGAAATGAGCAGTTCTTC.

In its sample, this clonotype was seen many times. One junction end disagrees with the germline gene, perhaps due to a read error. This chain links TRBV7-2 with TRBJ2-7, with D perhaps matching TRBD2 (5 bases). The CDR3 has 14 amino acids. CDR1 and CDR2 from the germline V gene are SGHTA and FQGNSA. CDR3 nucleotide sequence: TGTGCCAGCAGCATAGCGCCCAGTACCTACGAGCAGTACTTC. Its protein product is CASSIAPSTYEQYF.

There are many counts of this clonotype. This chain connects TRBV5-1 to TRBJ2-2; D may be TRBD1 (5 bases). The V gene's germline CDR1 is SGHRS and CDR2 YFSETQ. V lost 4 bases, J lost 2 bases, and 18 bases lay in between. CDR3 size: 17 residues. The CDR3: CASSIPASQGNTGELFF. The CDR3 DNA reads TGCGCCAGCAGCATCCCCGCCTCGCAGGGCAACACCGGGGAGCTGTTTTTT.

This clonotype showed up many times. The chain is built from TRBV7-2 and TRBJ2-1; no definite D call. Per the germline V gene, CDR1 is SGHTA and CDR2 is FQGNSA. This CDR3 region has 17 residues. The V end lost 1 base, the J end lost 0 bases, and 13 bases lay between the germline ends. As DNA, the CDR3 is TGTGCCAGCAGCTTAGGTGGGTGGTCGAGCTCCTACAATGAGCAGTTCTTC. Translated: CASSLGGWSSSYNEQFF.

Regarding this clonotype: A read error may account for a junction end that differs from germline. The chain combines TRBV20-1 with TRBJ2-2; 8 positions match TRBD2. Germline values: CDR1 DFQATT, CDR2 SNEGSKA (reference sequence). The length of the CDR3 is 15 residues. The CDR3 coding sequence is TGCTGTGCTCCTATAGCGGGACTGAACACCGGGGAGCTGTTTTTT. It encodes CCAPIAGLNTGELFF.

The sample holds many counts of this clonotype. This CDR3 reads CSARTSGGRTDTQYF. The CDR3 bases are TGCAGTGCTCGGACTAGCGGGGGGCGCACAGATACGCAGTATTTT. The chain joins TRBV20-1 to TRBJ2-3; TRBD2 matches 14 bases. Germline V gene lookup returns CDR1 DFQATT and CDR2 SNEGSKA (reference sequence). This CDR3 comprises 15 residues. The V gene end was trimmed by 5 bases and the J gene end by 1 base; junction bases not matched to a gene: 2.

This clonotype was detected many times. The chain joins TRBV20-1 to TRBJ2-7; no firm D call. CDR3 length equals 16 residues. Germline V gene data show CDR1 as DFQATT and CDR2 as SNEGSKA (reference sequence). Deletions cut 3 bases from V and 4 bases from J, with 22 bases between. Here the CDR3 DNA reads TGCAGTGCTAGTAAGTTCGACTCTCAGAATCCTTACGAGCAGTACTTC. Translated: CSASKFDSQNPYEQYF.

There are many counts of this clonotype. The chain recombines TRBV4-3 with TRBJ2-5; D not resolved. Germline loops: CDR1 LGHNA, CDR2 YSLEER. Trimming left V 0 bases short and J 1 base short, with 3 bases between. The CDR3 is made up of 13 amino acids. The CDR3 sequence: CASSQDSQETQYF. The DNA of the CDR3 is TGCGCCAGCAGCCAAGACAGCCAAGAGACCCAGTACTTC.

The V call is TRBV4-2, the J call TRBJ2-7, with TRBD2 identical over 11 bases. The length of the CDR3 is 17 residues. Germline V gene lookup returns CDR1 LGHNA and CDR2 YNFKEQ. Germline trimming cut 0 bases from V and 3 bases from J; bases unmatched to any gene: 7. The CDR3 region has the DNA TGTGCCAGCAGCCAAGAGTCAACTAGCGGGGGTTACTACGAGCAGTACTTC. It codes for CASSQESTSGGYYEQYF.

This clonotype showed up many times. The chain uses TRBV20-1 and TRBJ2-7; the match to TRBD1 covers 7 bases. This CDR3 has 14 amino acids. Germline V gene sequence: CDR1 DFQATT, CDR2 SNEGSKA (reference sequence). The V segment lost 6 bases and the J segment 0 bases; nucleotides outside the gene matches: 8. CDR3 protein: CSASQGVASYEQYF. In DNA, the CDR3 is TGCAGTGCATCTCAGGGGGTAGCCTCCTACGAGCAGTACTTC.

This clonotype has ten or more counts. The rearrangement links TRBV7-9 to TRBJ2-1, with 9 bases identical to TRBD2. Germline V lookup: CDR1 SEHNR, CDR2 FQNEAQ (reference sequence). The V and J ends lost 4 bases and 1 base, in that order; junction bases with no gene match: 5. The CDR3 is 16 residues long. The CDR3 nucleotides read TGTGCCAGCAGCTCCCGCCTAGCGGGATCCTACAATGAGCAGTTCTTC. Protein product: CASSSRLAGSYNEQFF.

The V gene is TRBV30, the J gene TRBJ2-2; D is perhaps TRBD2 (6 bases). The CDR3 is 17 residues long. V lost 3 bases to trimming and J lost 5 bases, with 22 bases between them. CDR1 and CDR2 (germline): GTSNPN, SVGIG (reference sequence). CDR3: CAWSPQVLASRTGELFF. CDR3 nucleotide sequence: TGTGCCTGGAGCCCCCAGGTACTAGCATCGAGGACCGGGGAGCTGTTTTTT.

On this clonotype itself: A read error may be the cause here, since a much bigger clone is one base away. V and J are TRBV15 and TRBJ2-7, with a tentative D call TRBD2 (6 bases). In germline, CDR1 is LNHNV, CDR2 YYDKDF (reference sequence). The CDR3 has 15 amino acids. In DNA form, the CDR3 reads TGTGCCATCAGCAGAGGAAAGGGACTCTCCTACGAGCAGTACTTC. Translating it yields CAISRGKGLSYEQYF.

This clonotype was counted at least ten times. The chain joins TRBV20-1 to TRBJ2-7; possibly TRBD1 for D (5 bases). CDR1 is DFQATT and CDR2 is SNEGSKA in the germline V gene (reference sequence). The V and J ends lost 3 bases and 4 bases respectively, with 13 bases between them. The CDR3 consists of 13 residues. CDR3 residues: CSASSGQSYEQYF. The CDR3 bases are TGCAGTGCTAGCTCTGGACAATCGTACGAGCAGTACTTC.

Comments on this clonotype: With a much larger clone just one base away, this may be a read error. The rearrangement joins TRBV5-5 to TRBJ2-6; a possible D gene is TRBD1 (6 bases). CDR1 and CDR2 (germline): SGHKS, YYEKEE (reference sequence). CDR3 length equals 15 residues. The CDR3 protein is CASSGQGSGAKVLTF. The CDR3 DNA reads TGTGCCAGCAGCGGCCAGGGGTCTGGGGCCAAGGTCCTGACTTTC.

This clonotype turned up a few times. This chain uses TRBV11-1 with TRBJ1-5; 7 nucleotides agree with TRBD1. This CDR3 has 18 residues. Germline V gene data show CDR1 as SGHAT and CDR2 as FQDESV (reference sequence). V shed 5 bases and J 0 bases; nucleotides not matched to a gene: 13. The CDR3 here is CASSPHRGPFYSNQPQHF. The CDR3 DNA sequence: TGTGCCAGCAGCCCGCACAGGGGCCCGTTTTATAGCAATCAGCCCCAGCATTTT.

At least ten counts were recorded for this clonotype. The rearrangement links TRBV5-1 to TRBJ2-3, with 12 bases matching TRBD2. Germline values: CDR1 SGHRS, CDR2 YFSETQ. V lost 1 base, J lost 6 bases, and 12 bases stayed unmatched. The CDR3 runs to 18 residues. CDR3 region: CASSLPSRLAGEGDTQYF. The DNA of the CDR3 is TGCGCCAGCAGCTTGCCCTCCCGACTAGCGGGGGAGGGGGATACGCAGTATTTT.

For this clonotype: A much larger clone lies a single base off, so this may be a read error. The chain employs TRBV3-1 and TRBJ2-7; 9 bases are a match to TRBD1. Germline loops: CDR1 LGHDT, CDR2 YNNKEL (reference sequence). CDR3 length: 15 residues. The CDR3 loop reads CASSRTGVGSYEPYF. In DNA, the CDR3 is TGTGCCAGCAGCCGGACAGGGGTAGGCTCCTACGAGCCGTACTTC.

This clonotype showed up many times. The V gene is TRBV20-1, the J gene TRBJ2-5; D gene unclear. This CDR3 is built from 12 residues. Germline V gene data show CDR1 as DFQATT and CDR2 as SNEGSKA (reference sequence). Trimming left V 3 bases short and J 2 bases short, with 7 bases between. This chain's CDR3 is CSASRGQETQYF. CDR3 sequence (DNA): TGCAGTGCTAGTCGTGGGCAAGAGACCCAGTACTTC.

V gene TRBV14 combines with J gene TRBJ1-1; no clear D gene. Trimming cost V 3 bases and J 0 bases, with 17 bases left between them. The germline gives CDR1 SGHDN, CDR2 FVKESK. CDR3 length: 17 amino acids. CDR3 loop: CASSQARTATLNTEAFF. CDR3 nucleotides: TGTGCCAGCAGCCAGGCCCGGACGGCCACCCTGAACACTGAAGCTTTCTTT.

This clonotype was recorded at least ten times. The chain uses TRBV4-3 and TRBJ2-1, with 10 positions matching TRBD1. The CDR3 is 15 residues long. CDR1 LGHNA and CDR2 YSLEER come from the germline V gene. The trim removed 2 bases at V and 4 bases at J, leaving 2 bases unmatched. CDR3 bases: TGCGCCAGCAGCCAAAGGACAGGGGGTTACAATGAGCAGTTCTTC. Translated: CASSQRTGGYNEQFF.

This clonotype was detected ten times or more. The chain carries TRBV4-3 and TRBJ1-2; D ambiguous. Trimming cost V 0 bases and J 3 bases, with 11 bases left between them. CDR3 size: 15 residues. The germline gives CDR1 LGHNA, CDR2 YSLEER. This CDR3 reads CASSQDSRGYYGYTF. CDR3 nucleotides: TGCGCCAGCAGCCAAGATTCGAGAGGATACTATGGCTACACCTTC.

This clonotype was recorded many times. This chain connects TRBV20-1 to TRBJ1-1; D gene unclear. Germline assignment: CDR1 DFQATT and CDR2 SNEGSKA (reference sequence). This CDR3 has 12 residues. As DNA, the CDR3 is TGCAGGGCTCGGGCCATGAACACTGAAGCTTTCTTT. It is translated as CRARAMNTEAFF.

This clonotype was detected ten times or more. The CDR3 bases are TGTGCCAGCAGTTTACGCACTAGCGGGACGCCGACCTACGAGCAGTACTTC. Translating gives CASSLRTSGTPTYEQYF. The rearrangement joins TRBV12-3 or TRBV12-4 to TRBJ2-7; 10 nucleotides align to TRBD2. The CDR3 runs 17 residues. V lost 2 bases and J lost 2; bases outside the gene matches: 9.

This clonotype was detected ten times or more. The chain combines TRBV20-1 with TRBJ2-7; 11 nucleotides line up with TRBD2. The CDR3 has 13 amino acids. The V and J ends lost 5 bases and 4 bases, in that order; junction bases with no gene match: 4. The V gene's germline CDR1 is DFQATT and CDR2 SNEGSKA (reference sequence). CDR3 nucleotide sequence: TGCAGTGCTCTAGCGGGGGGTTTGTACGAGCAGTACTTC. Protein product: CSALAGGLYEQYF.

This clonotype was picked up many times. The CDR3 DNA sequence: TGTGCCAGCAGTTACTGGCTGGGTGAAAAACTGTTTTTT. Translating it yields CASSYWLGEKLFF. This chain joins TRBV6-5 and TRBJ1-4; no firm D call. With 1 base removed from V and 7 bases from J, the gap between germline ends came to 7 bases. The CDR3 length is 13 residues. Germline V CDR1 and CDR2: MNHEY, SVGAGI.

About this clonotype itself: A much larger clone lies a single base off, so this may be a read error. No conserved phenylalanine or tryptophan is present at the end of the CDR3, so a read error is the likely explanation. CDR3 amino acids: CASSLGTPTPSGANVLTS. The CDR3, as DNA: TGTGCCAGCAGCTTGGGGACTCCTACCCCATCTGGGGCCAACGTCCTGACTTCC. The chain links TRBV5-5 to TRBJ2-6, with a tentative D call TRBD2 (5 bases). The CDR3 consists of 18 residues. The V gene's germline CDR1 is SGHKS and CDR2 YYEKEE (reference sequence). Trimming removed 0 bases from V and 1 base from J, with 14 bases in between.

This clonotype has a count of ten or more. The chain has TRBV5-1 and TRBJ1-2, with 8 bases identical to TRBD1. V lost 4 bases to trimming and J lost 8 bases; unmatched junction nucleotides: 7. Per the germline V gene, CDR1 is SGHRS and CDR2 is YFSETQ. The CDR3 sequence is 13 residues long. As DNA, the CDR3 is TGCGCCAGCAGCGCCCAGGGGGCAAACGGCTACACCTTC. As protein: CASSAQGANGYTF.

This clonotype was observed a handful of times. The chain has TRBV3-1 and TRBJ1-4; D is possibly TRBD1 (6 bases). The CDR3 length is 16 residues. Germline lookup yields CDR1 LGHDT and CDR2 YNNKEL (reference sequence). Trimming cost V 1 base and J 7 bases, with 16 bases left between them. This chain's CDR3 is CASSQGHRERGEKLFF. Here the CDR3 DNA reads TGTGCCAGCAGCCAAGGTCACAGGGAGAGAGGTGAAAAACTGTTTTTT.

This clonotype was counted between two and nine times. This chain connects TRBV2 to TRBJ1-2; 8 nucleotides agree with TRBD1. The V gene end was trimmed by 3 bases and the J gene end by 3 bases; junction bases not matched to a gene: 9. Germline V CDR1 and CDR2: SNHLY, FYNNEI. This CDR3 has 16 amino acids. The CDR3 nucleotides read TGTGCCAGCAGTGACGATTTAACAGGGGGAGACTATGGCTACACCTTC. Translation: CASSDDLTGGDYGYTF.